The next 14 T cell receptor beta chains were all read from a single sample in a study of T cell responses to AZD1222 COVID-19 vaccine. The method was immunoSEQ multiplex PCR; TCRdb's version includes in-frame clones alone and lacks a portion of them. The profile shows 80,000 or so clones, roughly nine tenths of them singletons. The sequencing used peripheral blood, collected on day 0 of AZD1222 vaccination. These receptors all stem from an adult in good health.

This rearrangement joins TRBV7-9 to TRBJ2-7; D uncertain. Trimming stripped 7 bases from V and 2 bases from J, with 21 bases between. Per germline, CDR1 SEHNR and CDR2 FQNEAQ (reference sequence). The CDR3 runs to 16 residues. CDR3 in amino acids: CASTHSKATNTYEQYF. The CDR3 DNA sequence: TGTGCCAGCACCCACTCAAAGGCTACTAACACCTACGAGCAGTACTTC.

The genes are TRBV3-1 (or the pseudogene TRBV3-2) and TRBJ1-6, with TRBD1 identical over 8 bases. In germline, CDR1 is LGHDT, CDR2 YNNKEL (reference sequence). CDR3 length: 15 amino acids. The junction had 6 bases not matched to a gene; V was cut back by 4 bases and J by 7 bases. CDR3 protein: CASSLYRQGNSPLHF. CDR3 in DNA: TGTGCCAGCAGCCTATACCGACAGGGGAATTCACCCCTCCACTTT.

The CDR3 loop is CASSLTTGEWDTQYF. CDR3 bases: TGTGCCAGCAGCTTAACAACAGGGGAGTGGGATACGCAGTATTTT. The chain links TRBV7-3 to TRBJ2-3, with 7 bases that match TRBD1. The V and J ends lost 0 bases and 6 bases, in that order; junction bases with no gene match: 6. Germline CDR1 reads SGHTA; CDR2 reads FQGTGA. The CDR3 covers 15 residues.

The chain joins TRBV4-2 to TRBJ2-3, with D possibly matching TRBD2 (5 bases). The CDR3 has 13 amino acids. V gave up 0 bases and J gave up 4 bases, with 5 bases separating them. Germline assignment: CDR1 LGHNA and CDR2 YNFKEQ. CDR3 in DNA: TGTGCCAGCAGCCAAGAAGCGGCAGATACGCAGTATTTT. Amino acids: CASSQEAADTQYF.

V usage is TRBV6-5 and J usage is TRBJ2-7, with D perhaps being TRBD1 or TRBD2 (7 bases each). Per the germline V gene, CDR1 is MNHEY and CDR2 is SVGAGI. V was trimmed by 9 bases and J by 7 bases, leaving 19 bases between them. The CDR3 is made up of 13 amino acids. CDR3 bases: TGTGCCAGTCGGAGGGAGGGGGCGTGGGAGCAGTACTTC. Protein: CASRREGAWEQYF.

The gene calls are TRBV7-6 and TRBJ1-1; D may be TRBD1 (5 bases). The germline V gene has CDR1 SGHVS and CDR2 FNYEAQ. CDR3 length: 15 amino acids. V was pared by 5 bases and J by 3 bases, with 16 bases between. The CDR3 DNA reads TGTGCCAGCAGCCCGATGTCCGGGGGGTACACTGAAGCTTTCTTT. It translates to CASSPMSGGYTEAFF.

CDR3 region: CASRPTGAYEQYF. The CDR3 DNA sequence: TGTGCCAGCAGGCCTACAGGGGCCTACGAGCAGTACTTC. V is TRBV6-2 or TRBV6-3 and J is TRBJ2-7; 7 bases fit TRBD1. Germline V gives CDR1 MNHEY, CDR2 SVGEGT. The CDR3 consists of 13 residues. J was trimmed by 2 bases and V by 6 bases; bases with no gene match: 4.

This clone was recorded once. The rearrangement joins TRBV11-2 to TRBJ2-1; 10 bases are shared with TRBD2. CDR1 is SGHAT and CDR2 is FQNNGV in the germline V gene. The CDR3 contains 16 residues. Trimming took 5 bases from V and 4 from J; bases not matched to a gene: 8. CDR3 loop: CASSKLAGTSYNEQFF. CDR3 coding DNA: TGTGCCAGCAGCAAACTAGCGGGAACCTCTTACAATGAGCAGTTCTTC.

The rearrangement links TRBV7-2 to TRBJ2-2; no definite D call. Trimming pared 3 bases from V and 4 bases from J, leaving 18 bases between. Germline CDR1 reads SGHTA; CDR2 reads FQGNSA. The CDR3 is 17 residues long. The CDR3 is CASSLGDSGLGTGELFF. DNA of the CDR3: TGTGCCAGCAGCTTGGGTGACTCCGGATTAGGCACCGGGGAGCTGTTTTTT.

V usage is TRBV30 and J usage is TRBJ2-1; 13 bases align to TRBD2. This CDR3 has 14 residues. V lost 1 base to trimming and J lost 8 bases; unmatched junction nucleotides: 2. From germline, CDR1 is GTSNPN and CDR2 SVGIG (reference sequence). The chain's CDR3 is CAWSGTSGSDEQFF. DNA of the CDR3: TGTGCCTGGAGTGGGACTAGCGGGAGTGATGAGCAGTTCTTC.

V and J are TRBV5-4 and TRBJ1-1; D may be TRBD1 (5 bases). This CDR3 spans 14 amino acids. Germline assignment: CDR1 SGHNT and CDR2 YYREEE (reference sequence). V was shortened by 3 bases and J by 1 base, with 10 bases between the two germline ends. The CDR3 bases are TGTGCCAGCAGCTCCGGGACGGAGAACACTGAAGCTTTCTTT. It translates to CASSSGTENTEAFF. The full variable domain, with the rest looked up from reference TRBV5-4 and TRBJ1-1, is ETGVTQSPTHLIKTRGQQVTLRCSSQSGHNTVSWYQQALGQGPQFIFQYYREEENGRGNFPPRFSGLQFPNYSSELNVNALELDDSALYLCASSSGTENTEAFFGQGTRLTVV.

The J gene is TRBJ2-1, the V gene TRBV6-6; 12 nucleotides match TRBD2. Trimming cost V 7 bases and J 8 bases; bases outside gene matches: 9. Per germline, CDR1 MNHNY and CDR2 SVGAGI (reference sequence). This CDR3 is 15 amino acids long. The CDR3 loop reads CASTPTSGSSYEQFF. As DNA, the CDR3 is TGTGCCAGCACCCCGACTAGCGGGAGTAGCTATGAGCAGTTCTTC.

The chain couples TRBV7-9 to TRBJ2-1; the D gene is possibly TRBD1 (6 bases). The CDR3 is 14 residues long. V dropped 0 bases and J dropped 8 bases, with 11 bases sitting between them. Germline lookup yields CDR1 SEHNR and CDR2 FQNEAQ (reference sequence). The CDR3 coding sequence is TGTGCCAGCAGCTTAGCGCTGGGGGCCTATGAGCAGTTCTTC. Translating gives CASSLALGAYEQFF.

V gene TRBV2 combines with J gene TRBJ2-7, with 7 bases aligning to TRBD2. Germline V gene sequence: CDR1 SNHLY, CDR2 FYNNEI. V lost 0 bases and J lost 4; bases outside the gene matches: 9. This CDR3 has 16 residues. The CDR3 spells CASSEALGGVSYEQYF. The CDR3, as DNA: TGTGCCAGCAGTGAAGCGCTGGGGGGGGTTTCTTACGAGCAGTACTTC. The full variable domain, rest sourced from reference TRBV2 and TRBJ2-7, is EPEVTQTPSHQVTQMGQEVILRCVPISNHLYFYWYRQILGQKVEFLVSFYNNEISEKSEIFDDQFSVERPDGSNFTLKIRSTKLEDSAMYFCASSEALGGVSYEQYFGPGTRLTVT.